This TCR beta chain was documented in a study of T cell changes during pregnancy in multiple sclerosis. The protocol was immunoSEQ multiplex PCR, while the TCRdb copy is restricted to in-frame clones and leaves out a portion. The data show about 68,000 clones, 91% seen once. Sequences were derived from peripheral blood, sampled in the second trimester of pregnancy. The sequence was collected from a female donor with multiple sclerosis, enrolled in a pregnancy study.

The CDR3 DNA reads TGTGCCAGCAGCTTATTTAGAGGCGATTATCATGGCTACACCTTC. This gives the protein CASSLFRGDYHGYTF. This chain links TRBV5-4 with TRBJ1-2; D gene unclear. Germline V lookup: CDR1 SGHNT, CDR2 YYREEE (reference sequence). Trimming cost V 2 bases and J 6 bases, with 17 bases left between them. CDR3 size: 15 residues.